The next 4 T cell receptor beta chains were all read from a single sample in a study of blood T cell repertoires in COVID-19. Some clones are missing from TCRdb's copy, which holds only in-frame ones; the method was immunoSEQ multiplex PCR. The profile shows about 270,000 clones, 89% of them singletons. The sample comprised PBMCs or T cells enriched from blood (not recorded which). Receptor source: a woman in her sixties who had recovered from COVID-19.

This chain connects TRBV6-5 to TRBJ2-3, with 10 bases matching TRBD2. From germline, CDR1 is MNHEY and CDR2 SVGAGI. The CDR3 is made up of 16 amino acids. The junction had 3 bases not matched to a gene; V was cut back by 0 bases and J by 3 bases. CDR3 sequence reads: CASSYSASGSTDTQYF. The DNA for the CDR3 is TGTGCCAGCAGTTACTCAGCTAGCGGGAGTACAGATACGCAGTATTTT.

This chain joins TRBV2 and TRBJ1-3, with unresolved D. The CDR3 sequence is 12 residues long. Per germline, CDR1 SNHLY and CDR2 FYNNEI. Trimming shortened V by 7 bases and J by 4 bases, and 8 bases separated the two germline ends. CDR3 in DNA: TGTGCCAGCACCTTATCGGGAAACACCATATATTTT. Encoded protein: CASTLSGNTIYF. Complete variable domain (other parts from reference TRBV2 and TRBJ1-3): EPEVTQTPSHQVTQMGQEVILRCVPISNHLYFYWYRQILGQKVEFLVSFYNNEISEKSEIFDDQFSVERPDGSNFTLKIRSTKLEDSAMYFCASTLSGNTIYFGEGSWLTVV.

V and J are TRBV5-1 and TRBJ1-5; 8 bases line up with TRBD1. Germline-derived CDR1 and CDR2 are SGHRS and YFSETQ. The CDR3 contains 14 residues. With 3 bases clipped from V and 9 bases from J, the junction kept 8 bases outside the gene matches. As DNA, the CDR3 is TGCGCCAGCAGCTGGGGTGGACAGGGTGGGCCCCAGCATTTT. It translates to CASSWGGQGGPQHF.

This rearrangement joins TRBV4-1 to TRBJ2-1; 11 bases line up with TRBD2. The V gene end was trimmed by 1 base and the J gene end by 7 bases; junction bases not matched to a gene: 6. Germline-derived CDR1 and CDR2 are MGHRA and YSYEKL. The CDR3 runs 16 residues. The CDR3 spells CASSQVSGGALNEQFF. DNA for the CDR3: TGCGCCAGCAGCCAAGTTAGCGGGGGGGCCTTAAATGAGCAGTTCTTC.